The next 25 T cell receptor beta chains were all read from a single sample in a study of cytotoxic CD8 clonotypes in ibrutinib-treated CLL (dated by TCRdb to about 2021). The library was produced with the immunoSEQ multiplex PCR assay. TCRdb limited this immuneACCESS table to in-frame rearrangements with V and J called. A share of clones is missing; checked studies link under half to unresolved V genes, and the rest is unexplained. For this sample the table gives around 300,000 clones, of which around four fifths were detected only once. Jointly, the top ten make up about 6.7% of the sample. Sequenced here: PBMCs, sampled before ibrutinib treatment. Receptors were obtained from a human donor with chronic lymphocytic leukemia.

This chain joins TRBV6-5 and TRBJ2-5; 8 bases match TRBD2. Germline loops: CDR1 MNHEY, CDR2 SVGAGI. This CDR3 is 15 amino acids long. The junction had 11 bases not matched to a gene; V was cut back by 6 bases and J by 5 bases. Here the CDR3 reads CASSPGLGGGETQYF. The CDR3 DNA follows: TGTGCCAGCAGCCCGGGACTAGGAGGGGGGGAGACCCAGTACTTC.

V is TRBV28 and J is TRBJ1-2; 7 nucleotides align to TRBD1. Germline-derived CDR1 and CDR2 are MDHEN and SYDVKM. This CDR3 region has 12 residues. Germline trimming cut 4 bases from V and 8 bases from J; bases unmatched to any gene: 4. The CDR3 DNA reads TGTGCCAGCAGTTCACAGGGGATGGGCTACACCTTC. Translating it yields CASSSQGMGYTF.

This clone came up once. CDR3 sequence reads: CASTPAFGGSYEQYF. The CDR3 DNA sequence: TGTGCCAGTACCCCGGCGTTTGGAGGGTCCTACGAGCAGTACTTC. The genes are TRBV19 and TRBJ2-7, with a weak D call TRBD2 (6 bases). CDR3 length: 15 residues. V shed 7 bases and J shed 1 base, with 17 bases lying between them. Germline CDR1 and CDR2: LNHDA and SQIVND (reference sequence).

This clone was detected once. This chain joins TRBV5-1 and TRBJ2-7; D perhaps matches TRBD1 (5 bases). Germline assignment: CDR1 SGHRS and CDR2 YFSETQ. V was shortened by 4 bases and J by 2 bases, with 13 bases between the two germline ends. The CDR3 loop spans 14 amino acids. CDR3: CASSQDISAYEQYF. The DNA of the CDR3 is TGCGCCAGCAGCCAGGACATTTCCGCCTACGAGCAGTACTTC.

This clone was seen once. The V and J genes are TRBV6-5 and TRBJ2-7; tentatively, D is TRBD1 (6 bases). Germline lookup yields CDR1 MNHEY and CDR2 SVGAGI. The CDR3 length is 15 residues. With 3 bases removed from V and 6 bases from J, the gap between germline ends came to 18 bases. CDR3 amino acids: CASSYQQGLMSEQYF. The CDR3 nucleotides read TGTGCCAGCAGTTATCAACAGGGATTAATGAGCGAGCAGTACTTC.

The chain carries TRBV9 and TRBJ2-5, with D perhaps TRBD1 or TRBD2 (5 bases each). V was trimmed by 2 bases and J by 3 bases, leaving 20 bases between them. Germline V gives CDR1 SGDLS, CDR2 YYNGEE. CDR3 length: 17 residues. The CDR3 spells CASSVGTRVLGEETQYF. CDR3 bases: TGTGCCAGCAGCGTTGGGACCCGAGTCCTGGGGGAAGAGACCCAGTACTTC.

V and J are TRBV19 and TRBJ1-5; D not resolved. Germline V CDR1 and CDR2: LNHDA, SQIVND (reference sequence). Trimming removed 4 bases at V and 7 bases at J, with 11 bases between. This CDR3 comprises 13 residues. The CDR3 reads CASSTQRWQPQHF. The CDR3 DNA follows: TGTGCCAGTAGTACCCAACGCTGGCAGCCCCAGCATTTT.

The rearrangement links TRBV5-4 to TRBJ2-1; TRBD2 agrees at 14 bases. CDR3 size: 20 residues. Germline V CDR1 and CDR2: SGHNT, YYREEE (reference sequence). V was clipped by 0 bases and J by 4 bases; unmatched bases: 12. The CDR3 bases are TGTGCCAGCAGCTTGGGGGGGACCGGGACTAGCGGGAGACTGTACAATGAGCAGTTCTTC. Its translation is CASSLGGTGTSGRLYNEQFF.

DNA for the CDR3: TGTGCCAGCAGCCCATGGTCTAGTGGGAGGGCCGGGGGCGAGCAGTACTTC. Protein product: CASSPWSSGRAGGEQYF. The chain has TRBV27 and TRBJ2-7, with TRBD2 matching 7 bases. V lost 6 bases, J lost 6 bases, and 20 bases stayed unmatched. In germline, CDR1 is MNHEY, CDR2 SMNVEV (reference sequence). CDR3 length: 17 residues.

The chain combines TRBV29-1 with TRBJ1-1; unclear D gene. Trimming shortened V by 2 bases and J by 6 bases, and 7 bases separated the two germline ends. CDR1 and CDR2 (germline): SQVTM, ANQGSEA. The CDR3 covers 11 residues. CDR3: CSVEFGSEAFF. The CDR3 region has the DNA TGCAGCGTTGAATTCGGGTCTGAAGCTTTCTTT.

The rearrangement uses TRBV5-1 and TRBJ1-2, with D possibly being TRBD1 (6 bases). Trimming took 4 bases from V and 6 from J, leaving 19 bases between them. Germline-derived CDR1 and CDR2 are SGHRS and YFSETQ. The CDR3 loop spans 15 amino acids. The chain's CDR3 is CASSLVVTGSNGYTF. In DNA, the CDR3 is TGCGCCAGCAGCCTGGTCGTTACAGGGAGTAATGGCTACACCTTC.

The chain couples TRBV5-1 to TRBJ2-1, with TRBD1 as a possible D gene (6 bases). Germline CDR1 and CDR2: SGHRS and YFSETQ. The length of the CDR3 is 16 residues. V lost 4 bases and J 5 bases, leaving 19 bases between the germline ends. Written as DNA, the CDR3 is TGCGCCAGCAGCCCGGTAGGGGGTTTCACGGACAATGAGCAGTTCTTC. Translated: CASSPVGGFTDNEQFF. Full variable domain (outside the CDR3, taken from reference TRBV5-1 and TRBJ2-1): KAGVTQTPRYLIKTRGQQVTLSCSPISGHRSVSWYQQTPGQGLQFLFEYFSETQRNKGNFPGRFSGRQFSNSRSEMNVSTLELGDSALYLCASSPVGGFTDNEQFFGPGTRLTVL.

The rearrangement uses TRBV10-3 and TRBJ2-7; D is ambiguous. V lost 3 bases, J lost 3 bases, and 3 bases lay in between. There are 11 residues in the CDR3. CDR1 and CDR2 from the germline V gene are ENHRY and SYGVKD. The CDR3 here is CAISEVYEQYF. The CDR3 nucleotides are TGTGCCATCAGTGAAGTCTACGAGCAGTACTTC.

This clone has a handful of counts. CDR3 sequence: CSGRRESDTQYF. The CDR3 coding sequence is TGCAGCGGCCGGCGGGAATCAGATACGCAGTATTTT. The chain recombines TRBV29-1 with TRBJ2-3; D possibly corresponds to TRBD2 (6 bases). The CDR3 length is 12 residues. Trimming took off 7 bases at V and 4 bases at J, with 12 bases between the two ends. Germline V gene data show CDR1 as SQVTM and CDR2 as ANQGSEA.

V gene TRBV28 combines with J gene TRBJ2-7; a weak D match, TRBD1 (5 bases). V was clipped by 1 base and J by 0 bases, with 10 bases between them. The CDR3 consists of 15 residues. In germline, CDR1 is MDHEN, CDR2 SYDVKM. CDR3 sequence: CASSLLAGLSYEQYF. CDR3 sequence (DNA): TGTGCCAGCAGTTTATTGGCAGGGCTCTCCTACGAGCAGTACTTC.

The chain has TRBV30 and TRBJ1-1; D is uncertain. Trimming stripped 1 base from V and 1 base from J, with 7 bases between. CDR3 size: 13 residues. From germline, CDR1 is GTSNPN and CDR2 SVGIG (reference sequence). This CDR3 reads CAWSGHQNTEAFF. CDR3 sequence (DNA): TGTGCCTGGAGTGGACACCAGAACACTGAAGCTTTCTTT.

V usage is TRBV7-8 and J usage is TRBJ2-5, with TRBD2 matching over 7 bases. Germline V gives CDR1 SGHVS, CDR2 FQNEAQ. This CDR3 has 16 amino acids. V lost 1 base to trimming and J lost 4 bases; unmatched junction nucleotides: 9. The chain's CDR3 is CASSLVGGGTGETQYF. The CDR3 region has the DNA TGTGCCAGCAGCTTAGTGGGGGGAGGGACGGGAGAGACCCAGTACTTC.

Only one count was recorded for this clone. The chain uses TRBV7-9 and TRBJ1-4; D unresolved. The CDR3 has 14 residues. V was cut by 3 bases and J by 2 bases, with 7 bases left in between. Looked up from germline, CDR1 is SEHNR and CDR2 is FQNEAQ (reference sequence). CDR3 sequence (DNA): TGTGCCAGCAGCTTCGCGGGGACTAATGAAAAACTGTTTTTT. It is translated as CASSFAGTNEKLFF.

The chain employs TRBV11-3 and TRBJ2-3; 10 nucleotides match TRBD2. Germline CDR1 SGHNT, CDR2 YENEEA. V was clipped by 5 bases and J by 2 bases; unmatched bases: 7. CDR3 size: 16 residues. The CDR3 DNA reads TGTGCCAGCAGCCACCGGACTAGCGGTTCCACAGATACGCAGTATTTT. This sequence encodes CASSHRTSGSTDTQYF.

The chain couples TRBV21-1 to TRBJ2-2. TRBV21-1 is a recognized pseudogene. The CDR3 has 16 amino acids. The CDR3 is CASFHRDPCGTGELFF. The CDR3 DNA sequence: TGTGCCAGCTTCCATCGGGACCCATGCGGCACCGGGGAGCTGTTTTTT.

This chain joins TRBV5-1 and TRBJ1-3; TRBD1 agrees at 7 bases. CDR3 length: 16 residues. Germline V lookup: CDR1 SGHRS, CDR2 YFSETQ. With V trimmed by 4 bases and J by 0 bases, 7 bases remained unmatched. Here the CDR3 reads CASSLRQGSSGNTIYF. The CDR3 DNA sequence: TGCGCCAGCAGCCTAAGACAGGGTAGCTCTGGAAACACCATATATTTT.

The CDR3 DNA sequence: TGTGCCAGCAGCGTCGACCTAAGCACAGATACGCAGTATTTT. This codes for CASSVDLSTDTQYF. The gene calls are TRBV6-1 and TRBJ2-3; no firm D call. The V and J ends lost 6 bases and 0 bases respectively, with 10 bases between them. The CDR3 spans 14 residues. The germline V gene has CDR1 MNHNS and CDR2 SASEGT.

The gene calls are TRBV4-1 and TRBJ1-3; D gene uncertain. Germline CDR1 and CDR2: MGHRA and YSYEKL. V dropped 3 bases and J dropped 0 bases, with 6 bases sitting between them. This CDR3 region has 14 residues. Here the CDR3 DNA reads TGCGCCAGCAGCCATCCGAGCTCTGGAAACACCATATATTTT. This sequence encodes CASSHPSSGNTIYF.

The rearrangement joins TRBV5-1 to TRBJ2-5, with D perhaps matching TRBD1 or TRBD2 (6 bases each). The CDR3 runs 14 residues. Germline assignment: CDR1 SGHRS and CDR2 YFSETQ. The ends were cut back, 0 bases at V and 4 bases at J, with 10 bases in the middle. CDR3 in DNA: TGCGCCAGCAGCTTGGGAGGGGGGCCAGAGACCCAGTACTTC. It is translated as CASSLGGGPETQYF.

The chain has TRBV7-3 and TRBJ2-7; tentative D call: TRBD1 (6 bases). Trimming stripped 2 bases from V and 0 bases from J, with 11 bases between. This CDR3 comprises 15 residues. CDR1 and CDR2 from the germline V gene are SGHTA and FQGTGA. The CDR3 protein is CASSLFPDSSYEQYF. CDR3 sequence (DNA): TGTGCCAGCAGCTTATTCCCGGACAGCTCCTACGAGCAGTACTTC.